This TCR beta chain was identified in a study of cytomegalovirus exposure and HLA in healthy donors. Study-level information: Clustering assigned 81% of the approximately 430 genotyped donors to the Caucasian-associated ancestry cluster.

Trimming pared 4 bases from V and 4 bases from J, leaving 11 bases between. The CDR3 totals 14 residues. Per germline, CDR1 WSHSY and CDR2 SAAADI. Primers: 60 Vbeta forward and 13 Jbeta reverse. Repertoires were generated with immunoSEQ multiplex PCR, while TCRdb's copy carries only in-frame clones and drops some. The table has more than 150,000 clones, 79% seen once. Study results and limitations: Prior analysis indicated that the majority of TCR beta V segments exhibited productivity approximately 87% or approximately 30% of the time.

On this clone: What it recognizes is unknown.

The J gene is TRBJ1-3, the V gene TRBV10-2; perhaps TRBD1 as D (5 bases). The sequence was collected from a girl between 10 and 17 years old in good health and CMV-seropositive. The sequencing sample was made of PBMCs. This CDR3 reads CASSVGANGNTIYF. CDR3 in DNA: TGCGCCAGCAGTGTTGGGGCAAACGGAAACACCATATATTTT.